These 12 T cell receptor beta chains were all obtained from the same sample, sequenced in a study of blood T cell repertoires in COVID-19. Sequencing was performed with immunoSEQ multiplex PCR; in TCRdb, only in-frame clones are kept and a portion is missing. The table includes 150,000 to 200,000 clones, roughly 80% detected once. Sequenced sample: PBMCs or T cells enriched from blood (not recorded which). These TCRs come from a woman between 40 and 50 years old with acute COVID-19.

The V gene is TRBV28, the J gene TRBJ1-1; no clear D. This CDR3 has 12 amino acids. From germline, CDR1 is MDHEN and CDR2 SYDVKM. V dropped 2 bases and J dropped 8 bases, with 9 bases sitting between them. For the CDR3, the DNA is TGTGCCAGCAGTTTACTCGCGGGGGAAGCTTTCTTT. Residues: CASSLLAGEAFF.

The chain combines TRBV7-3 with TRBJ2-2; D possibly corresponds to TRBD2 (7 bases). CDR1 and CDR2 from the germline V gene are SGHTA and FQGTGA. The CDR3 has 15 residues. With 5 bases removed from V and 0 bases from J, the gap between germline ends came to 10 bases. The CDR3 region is CASSLGGANTGELFF. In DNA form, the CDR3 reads TGTGCCAGCAGCCTAGGGGGGGCGAACACCGGGGAGCTGTTTTTT.

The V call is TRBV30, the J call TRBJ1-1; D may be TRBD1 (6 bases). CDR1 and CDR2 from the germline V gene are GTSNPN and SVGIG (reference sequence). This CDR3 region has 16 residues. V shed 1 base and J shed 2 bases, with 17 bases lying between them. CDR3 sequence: CAWSDFGRGKNTEAFF. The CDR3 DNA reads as TGTGCCTGGAGTGATTTTGGTAGGGGGAAAAACACTGAAGCTTTCTTT.

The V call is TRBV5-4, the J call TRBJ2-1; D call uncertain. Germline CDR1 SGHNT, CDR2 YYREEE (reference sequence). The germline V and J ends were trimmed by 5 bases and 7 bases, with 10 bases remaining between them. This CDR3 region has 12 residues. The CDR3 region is CASSYTLNEQFF. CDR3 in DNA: TGTGCCAGCAGTTACACGTTGAATGAGCAGTTCTTC.

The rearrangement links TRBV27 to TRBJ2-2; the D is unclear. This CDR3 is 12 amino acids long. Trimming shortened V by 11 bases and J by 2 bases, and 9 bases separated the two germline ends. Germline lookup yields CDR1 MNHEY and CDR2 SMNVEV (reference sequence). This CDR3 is CAGGRNTGELFF. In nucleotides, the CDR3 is TGTGCCGGCGGAAGAAACACCGGGGAGCTGTTTTTT.

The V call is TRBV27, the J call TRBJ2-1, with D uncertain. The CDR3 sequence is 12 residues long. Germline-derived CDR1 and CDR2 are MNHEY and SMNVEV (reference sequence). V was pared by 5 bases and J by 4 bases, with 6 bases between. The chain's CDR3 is CASSTDYNEQFF. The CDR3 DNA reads TGTGCCAGCAGTACAGATTACAATGAGCAGTTCTTC.

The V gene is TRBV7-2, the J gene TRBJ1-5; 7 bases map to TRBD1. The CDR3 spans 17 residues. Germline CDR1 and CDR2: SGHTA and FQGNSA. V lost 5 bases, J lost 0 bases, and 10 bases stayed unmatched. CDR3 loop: CASSQGGRTYSNQPQHF. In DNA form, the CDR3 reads TGTGCCAGCAGCCAGGGGGGCAGAACTTATAGCAATCAGCCCCAGCATTTT.

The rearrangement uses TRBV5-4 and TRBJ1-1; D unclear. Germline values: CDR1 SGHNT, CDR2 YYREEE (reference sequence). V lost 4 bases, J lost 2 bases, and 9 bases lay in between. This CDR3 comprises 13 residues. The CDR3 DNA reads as TGTGCCAGCAGCCGAGACTCCAACACTGAAGCTTTCTTT. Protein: CASSRDSNTEAFF. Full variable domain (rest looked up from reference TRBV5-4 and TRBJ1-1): ETGVTQSPTHLIKTRGQQVTLRCSSQSGHNTVSWYQQALGQGPQFIFQYYREEENGRGNFPPRFSGLQFPNYSSELNVNALELDDSALYLCASSRDSNTEAFFGQGTRLTVV.

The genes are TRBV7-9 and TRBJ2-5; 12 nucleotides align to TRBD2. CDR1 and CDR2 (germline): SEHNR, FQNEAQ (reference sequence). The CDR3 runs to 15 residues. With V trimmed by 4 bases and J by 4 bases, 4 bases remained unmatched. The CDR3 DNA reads TGTGCCAGCAGCTCGGGACTAGCGGGTAGAGAGACCCAGTACTTC. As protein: CASSSGLAGRETQYF.

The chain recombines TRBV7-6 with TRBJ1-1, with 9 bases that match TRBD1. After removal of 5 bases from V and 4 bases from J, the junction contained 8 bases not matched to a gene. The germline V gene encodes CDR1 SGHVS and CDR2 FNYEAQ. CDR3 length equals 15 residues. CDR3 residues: CASSATGGGSTEAFF. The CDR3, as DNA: TGTGCCAGCAGCGCAACAGGGGGCGGTAGCACTGAAGCTTTCTTT.

The CDR3 loop is CASSPRRGTGNEQYF. The DNA for the CDR3 is TGTGCCAGCAGTCCGAGAAGAGGGACAGGGAACGAGCAGTACTTC. The chain is built from TRBV27 and TRBJ2-7, with TRBD1 identical over 9 bases. Germline V CDR1 and CDR2: MNHEY, SMNVEV (reference sequence). V was clipped by 5 bases and J by 5 bases; unmatched bases: 10. CDR3 size: 15 residues.

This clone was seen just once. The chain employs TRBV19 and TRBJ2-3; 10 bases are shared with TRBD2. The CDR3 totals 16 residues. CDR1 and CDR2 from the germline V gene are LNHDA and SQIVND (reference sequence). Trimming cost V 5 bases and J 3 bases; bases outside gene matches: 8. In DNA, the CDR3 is TGTGCCAGTAGTCGTCGACTAGCGGGTGGTACAGATACGCAGTATTTT. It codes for CASSRRLAGGTDTQYF. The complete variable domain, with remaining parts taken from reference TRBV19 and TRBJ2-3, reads DGGITQSPKYLFRKEGQNVTLSCEQNLNHDAMYWYRQDPGQGLRLIYYSQIVNDFQKGDIAEGYSVSREKKESFPLTVTSAQKNPTAFYLCASSRRLAGGTDTQYFGPGTRLTVL.